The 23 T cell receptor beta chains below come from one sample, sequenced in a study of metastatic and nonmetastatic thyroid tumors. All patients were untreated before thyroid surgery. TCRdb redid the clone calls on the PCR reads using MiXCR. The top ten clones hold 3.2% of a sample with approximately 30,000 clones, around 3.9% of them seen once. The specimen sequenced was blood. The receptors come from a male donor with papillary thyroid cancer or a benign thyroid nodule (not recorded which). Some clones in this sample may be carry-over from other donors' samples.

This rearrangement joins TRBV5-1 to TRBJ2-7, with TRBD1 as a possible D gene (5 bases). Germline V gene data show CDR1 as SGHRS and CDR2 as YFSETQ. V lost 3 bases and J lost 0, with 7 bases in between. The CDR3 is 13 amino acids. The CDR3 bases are TGCGCCAGCAGCTCGACAGCCTCCTACGAGCAGTACTTC. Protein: CASSSTASYEQYF.

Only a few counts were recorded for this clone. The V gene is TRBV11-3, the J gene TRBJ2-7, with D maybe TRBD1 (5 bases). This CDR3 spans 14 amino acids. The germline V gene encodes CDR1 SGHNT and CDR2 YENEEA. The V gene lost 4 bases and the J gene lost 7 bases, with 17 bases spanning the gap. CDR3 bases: TGTGCCAGCAGCTCACCCGGCGCAGGGTTTGAGCAGTACTTC. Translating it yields CASSSPGAGFEQYF.

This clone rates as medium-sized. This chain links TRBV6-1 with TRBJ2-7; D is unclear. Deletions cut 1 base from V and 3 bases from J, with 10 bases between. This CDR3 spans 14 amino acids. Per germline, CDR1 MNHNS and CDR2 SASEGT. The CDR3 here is CASSEVEQVYEQYF. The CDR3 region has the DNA TGTGCCAGCAGTGAAGTTGAACAAGTCTACGAGCAGTACTTC.

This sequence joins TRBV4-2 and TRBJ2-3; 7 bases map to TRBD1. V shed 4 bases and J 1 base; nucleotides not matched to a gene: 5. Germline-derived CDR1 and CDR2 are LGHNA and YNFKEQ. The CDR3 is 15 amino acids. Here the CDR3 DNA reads TGTGCCAGCAGCCCTGGACAGGTACGCACAGATACGCAGTATTTT. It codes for CASSPGQVRTDTQYF.

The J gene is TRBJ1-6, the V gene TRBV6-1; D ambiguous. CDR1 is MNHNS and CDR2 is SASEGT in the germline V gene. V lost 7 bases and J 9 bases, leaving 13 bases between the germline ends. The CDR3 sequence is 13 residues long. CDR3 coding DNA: TGTGCCAGCATCACAAGGTCCAGTTCACCCCTCCACTTT. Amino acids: CASITRSSSPLHF.

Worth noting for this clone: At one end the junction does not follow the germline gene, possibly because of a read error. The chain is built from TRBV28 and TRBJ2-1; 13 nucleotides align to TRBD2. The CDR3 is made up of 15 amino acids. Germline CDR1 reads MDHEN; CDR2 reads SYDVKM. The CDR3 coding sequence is TGTGCCAGCACTTTAGGACTAGCGGGAGAGAAGGAGCAGTTCTTC. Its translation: CASTLGLAGEKEQFF.

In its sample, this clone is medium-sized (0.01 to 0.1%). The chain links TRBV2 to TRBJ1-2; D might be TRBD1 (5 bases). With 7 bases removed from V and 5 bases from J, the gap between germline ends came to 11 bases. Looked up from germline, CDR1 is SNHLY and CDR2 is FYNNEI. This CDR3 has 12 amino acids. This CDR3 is CASNGAPYGYTF. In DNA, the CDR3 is TGTGCCAGCAATGGGGCCCCATATGGCTACACCTTC.

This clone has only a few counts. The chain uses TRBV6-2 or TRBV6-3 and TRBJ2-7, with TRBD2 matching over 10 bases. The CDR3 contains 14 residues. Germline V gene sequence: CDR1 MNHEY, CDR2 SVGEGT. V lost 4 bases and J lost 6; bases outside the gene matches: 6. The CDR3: CASSSSGRSGEQYF. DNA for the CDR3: TGTGCCAGCAGTTCTAGCGGGAGAAGTGGCGAGCAGTACTTC.

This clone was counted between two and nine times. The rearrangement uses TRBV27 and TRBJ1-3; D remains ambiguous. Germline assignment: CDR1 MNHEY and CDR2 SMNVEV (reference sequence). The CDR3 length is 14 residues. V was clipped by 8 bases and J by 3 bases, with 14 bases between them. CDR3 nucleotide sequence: TGTGCCAGCCCAACCCCCAGCCTTGGAAACACCATATATTTT. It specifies CASPTPSLGNTIYF.

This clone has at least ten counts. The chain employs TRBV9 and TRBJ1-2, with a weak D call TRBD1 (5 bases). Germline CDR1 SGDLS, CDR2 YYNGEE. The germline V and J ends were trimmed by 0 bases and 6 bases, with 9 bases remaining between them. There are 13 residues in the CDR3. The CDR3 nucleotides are TGTGCCAGCAGCGTAGCAAGGGGCGATGGCTACACCTTC. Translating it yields CASSVARGDGYTF.

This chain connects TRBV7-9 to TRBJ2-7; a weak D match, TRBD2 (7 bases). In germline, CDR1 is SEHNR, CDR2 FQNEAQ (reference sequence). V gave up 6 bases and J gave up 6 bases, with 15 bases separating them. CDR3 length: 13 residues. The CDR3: CASSRGGGREQYF. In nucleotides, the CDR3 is TGTGCCAGCAGTCGAGGGGGGGGCCGCGAGCAGTACTTC.

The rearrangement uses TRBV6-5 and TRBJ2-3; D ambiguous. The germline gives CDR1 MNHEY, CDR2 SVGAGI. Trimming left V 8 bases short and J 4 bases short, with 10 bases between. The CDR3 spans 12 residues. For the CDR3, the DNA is TGTGCCAGCTGTTGGAACTCAGATACGCAGTATTTT. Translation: CASCWNSDTQYF.

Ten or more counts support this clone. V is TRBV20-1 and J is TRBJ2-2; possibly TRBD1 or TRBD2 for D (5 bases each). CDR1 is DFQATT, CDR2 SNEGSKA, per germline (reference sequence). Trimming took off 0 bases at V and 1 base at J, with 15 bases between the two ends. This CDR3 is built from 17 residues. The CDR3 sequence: CSARDRSGRRNTGELFF. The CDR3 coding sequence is TGCAGTGCTAGAGATCGATCGGGACGGCGGAACACCGGGGAGCTGTTTTTT.

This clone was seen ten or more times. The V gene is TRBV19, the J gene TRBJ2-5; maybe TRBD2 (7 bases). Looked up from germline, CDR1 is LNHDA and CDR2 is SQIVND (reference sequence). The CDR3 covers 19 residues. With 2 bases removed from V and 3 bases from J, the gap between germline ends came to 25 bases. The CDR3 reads CASSIRGGERAVKEETQYF. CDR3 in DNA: TGTGCCAGTAGTATAAGGGGGGGGGAGAGAGCAGTGAAGGAAGAGACCCAGTACTTC.

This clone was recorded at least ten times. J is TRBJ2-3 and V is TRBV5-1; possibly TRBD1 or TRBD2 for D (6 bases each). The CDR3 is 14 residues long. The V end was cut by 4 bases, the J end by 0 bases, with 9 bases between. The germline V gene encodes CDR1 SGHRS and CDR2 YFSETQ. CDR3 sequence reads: CASSPGASTDTQYF. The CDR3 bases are TGCGCCAGCAGCCCGGGGGCTAGCACAGATACGCAGTATTTT.

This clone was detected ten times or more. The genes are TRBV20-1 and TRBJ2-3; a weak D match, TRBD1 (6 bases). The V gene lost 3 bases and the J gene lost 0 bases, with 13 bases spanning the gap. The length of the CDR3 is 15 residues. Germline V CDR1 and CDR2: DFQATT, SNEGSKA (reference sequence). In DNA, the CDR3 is TGCAGTGCTAGGGACTCGACAGGCAGCACAGATACGCAGTATTTT. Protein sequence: CSARDSTGSTDTQYF.

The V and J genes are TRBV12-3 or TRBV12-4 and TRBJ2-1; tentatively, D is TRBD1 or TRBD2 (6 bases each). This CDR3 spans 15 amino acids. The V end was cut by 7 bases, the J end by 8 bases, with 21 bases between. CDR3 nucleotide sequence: TGTGCCAGCATTCCTCTACCTGGACGGGGGCATGAGCAGTTCTTC. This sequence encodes CASIPLPGRGHEQFF.

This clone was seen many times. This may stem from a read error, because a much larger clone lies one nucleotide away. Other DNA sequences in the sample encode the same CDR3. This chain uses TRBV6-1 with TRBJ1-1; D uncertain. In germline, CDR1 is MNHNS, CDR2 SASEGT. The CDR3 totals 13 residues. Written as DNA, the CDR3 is TGTGCCAGCATCCCCTTGGCAGACACTGAAGCGTTCTTT. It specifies CASIPLADTEAFF.

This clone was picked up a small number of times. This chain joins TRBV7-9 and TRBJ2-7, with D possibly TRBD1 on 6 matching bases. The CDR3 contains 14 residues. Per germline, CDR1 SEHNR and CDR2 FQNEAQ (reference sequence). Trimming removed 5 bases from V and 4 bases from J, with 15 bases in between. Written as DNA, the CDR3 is TGTGCCAGCAGCAAACCCGGGACACCTTACGAGCAGTACTTC. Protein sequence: CASSKPGTPYEQYF.

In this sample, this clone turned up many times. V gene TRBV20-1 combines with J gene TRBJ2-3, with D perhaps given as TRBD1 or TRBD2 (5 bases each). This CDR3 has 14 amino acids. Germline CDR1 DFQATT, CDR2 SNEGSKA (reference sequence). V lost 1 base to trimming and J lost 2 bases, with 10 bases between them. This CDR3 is CSARAWDLTDTQYF. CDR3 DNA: TGCAGTGCTAGAGCTTGGGACCTCACAGATACGCAGTATTTT.

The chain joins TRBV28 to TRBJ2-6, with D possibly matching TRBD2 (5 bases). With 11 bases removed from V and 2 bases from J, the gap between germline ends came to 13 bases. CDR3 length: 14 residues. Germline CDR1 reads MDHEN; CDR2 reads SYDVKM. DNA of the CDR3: TGTGCCTGCACCCTGGGAGCTGGGGCCAACGTCCTGACTTTC. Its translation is CACTLGAGANVLTF. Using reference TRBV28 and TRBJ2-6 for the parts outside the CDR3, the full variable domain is DVKVTQSSRYLVKRTGEKVFLECVQDMDHENMFWYRQDPGLGLRLIYFSYDVKMKEKGDIPEGYSVSREKKERFSLILESASTNQTSMYLCACTLGAGANVLTFGAGSRLTVL.

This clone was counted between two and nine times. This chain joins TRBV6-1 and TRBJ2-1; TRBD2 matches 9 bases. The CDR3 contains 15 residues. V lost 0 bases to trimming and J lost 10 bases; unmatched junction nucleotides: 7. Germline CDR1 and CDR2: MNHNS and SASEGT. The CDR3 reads CASSEAASGNDEQFF. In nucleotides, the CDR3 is TGTGCCAGCAGTGAAGCGGCTAGCGGGAATGACGAGCAGTTCTTC.

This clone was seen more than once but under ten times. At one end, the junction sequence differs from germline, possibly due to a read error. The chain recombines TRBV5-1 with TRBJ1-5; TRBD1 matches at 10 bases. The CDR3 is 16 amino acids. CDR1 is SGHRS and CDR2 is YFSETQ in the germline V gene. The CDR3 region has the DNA TGCGCCAGCAGCACGGGGGGGACAGGGGTCGGCCAGCCACAGCATTTT. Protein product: CASSTGGTGVGQPQHF.